This TCR beta chain appears in the sequencing data of a study of cytomegalovirus exposure and HLA in healthy donors. The PCR ran on 60 Vbeta and 13 Jbeta primers. Source study methods: About 9.9 million of the about 80 million unique TCR beta chains counted in a later analysis were shared. Profiled with immunoSEQ multiplex PCR; TCRdb holds only in-frame clones, not every one. V and J calls and clone size are those listed in that table; D and trimming were worked out from the DNA. The data hold 150,000 or so clones, with 80% to 90% observed a single time. Losses at the gene ends were 3 bases for V and 4 bases for J; bases not matched to a gene: 6. The germline V gene has CDR1 KGHSH and CDR2 LQKENI. The CDR3 is 15 residues long.

V gene TRBV18 combines with J gene TRBJ2-3; TRBD2 matches 8 bases. This TCR was sampled from a man aged 18 to 35 in good health and CMV-seropositive. What was sequenced was PBMCs. CDR3 DNA: TGTGCCAGCTCACCGTCCGCGGGGGGCCCAGATACGCAGTATTTT. It encodes CASSPSAGGPDTQYF.